A single TCR beta chain is shown here with its context. The antigen is not known. Libraries of TCR beta came from iRepertoire HTBI primers plus Arm-PCR of CDR3 regions. Per the study methods: Identification yielded around 64 TRBV and under 15 TRBJ segments across samples. TCRdb reanalysed the multiplex PCR reads using MiXCR and keeps one entry per CDR3 protein. The V and J calls shown here were made by TCRdb, not taken from the authors' results. Seen here are 600,000 to 850,000 distinct CDR3 sequences, 25% to 30% observed once, and the top ten hold about two fifths. Stated time point: persistent/refractory GD, antithyroid drugs over 5 years with positive TRAb. Scientists built the TCR library using RNA that was extracted from PBMCs. This record comes from a study of regulatory T cells in long-lasting Graves disease. The wider study: Persistence in Graves' disease denoted antithyroid drug use beyond 5 years alongside positive TSH receptor antibodies. Study-wide points: In persistent patients, shared public clonotypes (roughly 3,000) outnumbered those in new patients (almost 1,000).

The sequence was obtained from a female donor with Graves disease. The sequencing here drew on peripheral blood mononuclear cells (PBMCs), taken when the disease was refractory, from a patient treated with antithyroid drugs.

The CDR3: CASARGMNTEAFF. DNA of the CDR3: TGTGCCAGCGCGAGGGGGATGAACACTGAAGCTTTCTTT. J is TRBJ1-1 and V is TRBV6-1, with D possibly TRBD1 on 6 matching bases. The CDR3 runs to 13 residues. Looked up from germline, CDR1 is MNHNS and CDR2 is SASEGT. The V gene lost 8 bases and the J gene lost 0 bases, with 10 bases spanning the gap.